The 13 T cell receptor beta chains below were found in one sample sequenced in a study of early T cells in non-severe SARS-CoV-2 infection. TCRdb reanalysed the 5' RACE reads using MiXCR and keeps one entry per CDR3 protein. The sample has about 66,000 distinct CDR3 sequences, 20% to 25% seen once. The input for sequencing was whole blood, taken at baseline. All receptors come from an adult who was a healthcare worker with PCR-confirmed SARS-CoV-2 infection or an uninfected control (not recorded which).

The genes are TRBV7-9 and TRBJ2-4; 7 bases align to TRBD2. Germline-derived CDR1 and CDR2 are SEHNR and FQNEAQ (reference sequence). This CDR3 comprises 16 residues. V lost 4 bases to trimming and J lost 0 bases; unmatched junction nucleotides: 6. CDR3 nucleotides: TGTGCCAGCAGCTCAGCAGCGGGATTAGCCAAAAACATTCAGTACTTC. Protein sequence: CASSSAAGLAKNIQYF.

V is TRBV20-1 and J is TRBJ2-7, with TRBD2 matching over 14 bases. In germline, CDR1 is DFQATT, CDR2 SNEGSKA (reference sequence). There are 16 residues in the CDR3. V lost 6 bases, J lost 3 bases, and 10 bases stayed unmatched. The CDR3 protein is CSATSGGAISGYEQYF. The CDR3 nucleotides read TGCAGTGCGACTAGCGGGGGGGCCATTTCTGGCTACGAGCAGTACTTC.

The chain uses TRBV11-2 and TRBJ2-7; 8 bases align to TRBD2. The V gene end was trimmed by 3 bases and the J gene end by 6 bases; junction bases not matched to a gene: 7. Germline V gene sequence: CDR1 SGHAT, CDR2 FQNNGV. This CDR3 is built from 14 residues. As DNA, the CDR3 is TGTGCCAGCAGCTTTGGCGGGGGGTACGGCGAGCAGTACTTC. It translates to CASSFGGGYGEQYF.

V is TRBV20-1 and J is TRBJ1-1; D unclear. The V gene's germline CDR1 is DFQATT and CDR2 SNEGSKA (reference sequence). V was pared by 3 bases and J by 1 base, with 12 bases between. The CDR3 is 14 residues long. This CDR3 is CSASAGTGNTEAFF. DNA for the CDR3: TGCAGTGCTAGTGCAGGAACTGGGAACACTGAAGCTTTCTTT.

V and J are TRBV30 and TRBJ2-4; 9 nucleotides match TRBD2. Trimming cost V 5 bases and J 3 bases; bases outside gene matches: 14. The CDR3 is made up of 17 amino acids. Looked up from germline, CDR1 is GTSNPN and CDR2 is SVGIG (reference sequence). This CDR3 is CAWGRPGLATFKNIQYF. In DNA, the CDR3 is TGTGCCTGGGGCCGACCGGGACTAGCCACCTTCAAAAACATTCAGTACTTC.

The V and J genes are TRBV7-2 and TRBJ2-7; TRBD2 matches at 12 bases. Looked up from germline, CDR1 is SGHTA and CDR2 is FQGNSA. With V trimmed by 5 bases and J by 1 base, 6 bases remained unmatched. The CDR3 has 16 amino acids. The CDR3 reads CASSQTSGGLSYEQYF. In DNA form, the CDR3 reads TGTGCCAGCAGCCAGACTAGCGGGGGTCTTTCCTACGAGCAGTACTTC.

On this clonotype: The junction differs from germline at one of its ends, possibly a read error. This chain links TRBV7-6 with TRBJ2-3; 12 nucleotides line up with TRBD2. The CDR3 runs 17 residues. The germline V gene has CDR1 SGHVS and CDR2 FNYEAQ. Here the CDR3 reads CVSSLGLAGGQTDTQYF. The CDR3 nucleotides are TGTGTCAGCAGCTTAGGCCTAGCGGGGGGGCAGACAGATACGCAGTATTTT.

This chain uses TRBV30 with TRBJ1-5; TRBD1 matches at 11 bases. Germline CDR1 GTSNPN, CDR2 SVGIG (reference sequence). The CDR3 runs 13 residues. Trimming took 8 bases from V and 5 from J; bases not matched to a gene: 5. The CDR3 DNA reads TGTGCCATAGGACAGGGGGCAGATCAGCCCCAGCATTTT. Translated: CAIGQGADQPQHF.

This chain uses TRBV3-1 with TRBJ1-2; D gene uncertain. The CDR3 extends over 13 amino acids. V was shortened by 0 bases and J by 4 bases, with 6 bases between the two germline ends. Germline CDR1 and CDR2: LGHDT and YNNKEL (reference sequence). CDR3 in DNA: TGTGCCAGCAGCCAAGATGGGGTCTATGGCTACACCTTC. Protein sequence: CASSQDGVYGYTF.

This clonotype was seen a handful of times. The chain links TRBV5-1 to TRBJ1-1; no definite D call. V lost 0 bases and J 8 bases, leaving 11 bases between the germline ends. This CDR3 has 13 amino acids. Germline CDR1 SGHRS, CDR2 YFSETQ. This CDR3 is CASSLGAAYEAFF. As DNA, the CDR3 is TGCGCCAGCAGCTTGGGGGCAGCCTACGAAGCTTTCTTT.

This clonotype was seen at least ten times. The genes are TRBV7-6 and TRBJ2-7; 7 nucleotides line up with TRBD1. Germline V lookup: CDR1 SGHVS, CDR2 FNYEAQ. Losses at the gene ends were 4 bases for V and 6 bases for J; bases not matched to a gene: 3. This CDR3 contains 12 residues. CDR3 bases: TGTGCCAGCAGCTCAACAGGGGTCGAGCAGTACTTC. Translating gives CASSSTGVEQYF.

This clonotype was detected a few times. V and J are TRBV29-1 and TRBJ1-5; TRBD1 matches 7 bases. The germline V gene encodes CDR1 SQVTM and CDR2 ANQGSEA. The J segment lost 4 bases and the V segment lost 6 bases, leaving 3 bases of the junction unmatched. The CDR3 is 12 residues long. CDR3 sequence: CSVRDRNQPQHF. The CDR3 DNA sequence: TGCAGCGTCCGGGACAGAAATCAGCCCCAGCATTTT. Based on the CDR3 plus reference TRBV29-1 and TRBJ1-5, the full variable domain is SAVISQKPSRDICQRGTSLTIQCQVDSQVTMMFWYRQQPGQSLTLIATANQGSEATYESGFVIDKFPISRPNLTFSTLTVSNMSPEDSSIYLCSVRDRNQPQHFGDGTRLSIL.

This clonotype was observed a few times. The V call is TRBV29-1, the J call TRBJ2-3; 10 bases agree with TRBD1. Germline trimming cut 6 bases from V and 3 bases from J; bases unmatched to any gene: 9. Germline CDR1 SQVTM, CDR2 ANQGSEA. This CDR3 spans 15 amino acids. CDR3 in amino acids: CSVPPDRGGTDTQYF. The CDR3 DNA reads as TGCAGCGTCCCCCCGGACAGGGGGGGAACAGATACGCAGTATTTT.